This TCR beta chain was observed in a study of blood T cell repertoires in COVID-19. Study-wide background: Sites in the United States, Italy and Spain provided acute and convalescent COVID-19 samples. PBMCs, B-cell-depleted T cells, or T cells provided the cDNA or gDNA that made up the material.

J lost 6 bases, V lost 0 bases, and 7 bases had no gene match. This CDR3 has 17 amino acids. Germline values: CDR1 GTSNPN, CDR2 SVGIG (reference sequence). The authors' processing: Amplification with reference gene primers provided the estimates of nucleated cell counts. Data came from immunoSEQ multiplex PCR; TCRdb stores just in-frame clones and leaves some out. That table gives V, J and clone size, and the DNA gave D and trimming. The sample carries some 150,000 clones, roughly nine tenths recorded once. V gene TRBV30 combines with J gene TRBJ2-3; TRBD2 matches 15 bases. Sequenced material: peripheral blood. The source of this sequence is a woman aged 40 to 49 with acute or convalescent COVID-19. Here the CDR3 reads CAWSVLRTSGRGDTQYF. CDR3 nucleotides: TGTGCCTGGAGTGTACTCCGGACTAGCGGGAGGGGGGATACGCAGTATTTT.